This TCR beta chain is from a study of blood T cell repertoires in COVID-19. Across the study: Acute and convalescent COVID-19 samples came from the United States, Italy and Spain. The analysed material was cDNA or gDNA that came from T cells, B-cell-depleted T cells, or PBMCs.

In the authors' methods: Estimation of nucleated cell counts relied on the amplification of reference gene primers. Libraries were prepared by immunoSEQ multiplex PCR; TCRdb keeps only in-frame clonotypes and omits some of them. The V and J calls and clone size were taken over from that table, and D and trimming were inferred from the DNA. This table holds approximately 120,000 clones, around nine tenths found once. Those enrolled in Seattle joined during active infection and were followed longitudinally afterward. Unmatched junction bases numbered 10, after V lost 4 bases and J lost 0 bases. This CDR3 contains 17 residues. Germline V gives CDR1 LGHNA, CDR2 YNFKEQ.

Sequenced material: peripheral blood. The chain recombines TRBV4-2 with TRBJ2-7, with TRBD2 identical over 9 bases. The TCR was taken from a man in his fifties or sixties with COVID-19, enrolled during active disease. CDR3 residues: CASSPRLSGGISYEQYF. The CDR3 coding sequence is TGTGCCAGCAGCCCTCGGTTAAGCGGGGGGATCTCCTACGAGCAGTACTTC.